Listed here is a single T cell receptor (beta chain). Its antigen is unidentified. In this CDR3 the conserved last residue, phenylalanine or tryptophan, is missing, so a read error is likely. Time point noted: newly diagnosed GD, antithyroid drugs for less than 3 months. Extracted PBMC RNA gave rise to the TCR library. This CDR3 contains 13 residues. Trimming stripped 5 bases from V and 5 bases from J, with 13 bases between. Germline V gene data show CDR1 as SGHVS and CDR2 as FQNEAQ. Library construction for TCR beta used iRepertoire HTBI primers and Arm-PCR of CDR3 regions. In TCRdb, the multiplex PCR reads were re-called with MiXCR into one record per CDR3 protein. The sample gives roughly 420,000 distinct CDR3 sequences, 16% of which show up once; approximately 12% is in the top ten. The sample is drawn from a study of regulatory T cells in long-lasting Graves disease. Study-wide findings and caveats: Patients with persistent disease showed a bias toward TRBV28, TRBJ1-2 and TRBJ2-5. Accuracy was perhaps lowered by the small sample size.

The data also belong to a second study, concerning T cells in Graves' hyperthyroidism and ophthalmopathy.

This receptor was obtained from a woman between 25 and 40 years old with Graves disease. Material: peripheral blood mononuclear cells (PBMCs), obtained at new diagnosis, from a patient treated with antithyroid drugs. The V and J genes are TRBV7-8 and TRBJ2-7; D is perhaps TRBD2 (5 bases). The CDR3 nucleotides are TGTGCCAGCAGCCGAGCGGCGGTGGACGAGCAGTACCTC. The encoded protein is CASSRAAVDEQYL.